This TCR beta chain was profiled in a study of blood T cell repertoires in COVID-19. As for the study in general: Samples representing acute and convalescent COVID-19 were sourced from the United States, Italy and Spain. Sources were T cells, B-cell-depleted T cells, or PBMCs; the material itself was cDNA or gDNA.

CDR3 size: 15 residues. The V and J ends lost 3 bases and 5 bases, in that order; junction bases with no gene match: 5. CDR1 and CDR2 from the germline V gene are KGHSH and LQKENI. Authors' analysis steps: How many nucleated cells were present was estimated from reference gene primer amplification. Assay: immunoSEQ multiplex PCR; the TCRdb copy retains only in-frame clones and omits some. Clone size and V and J calls were adopted from that table, with D and trimming inferred from the DNA. The sample holds about 230,000 clones; roughly 80% are singletons and the top ten take 2% to 3%. The rearrangement uses TRBV18 and TRBJ2-5; 11 bases match TRBD2. The sequence was obtained from a woman between 65 and 79 years old with active or convalescent COVID-19. The sequenced sample consisted of peripheral blood. This CDR3 reads CASSPAASGRETQYF. The CDR3 nucleotides read TGTGCCAGCTCACCGGCGGCTAGCGGGAGGGAGACCCAGTACTTC.